The TCR beta chain under discussion was sequenced for a study of blood T cell repertoires in COVID-19. On the study more broadly: There were acute and convalescent COVID-19 samples, and they came from the United States, Italy and Spain. PBMCs, B-cell-depleted T cells, or T cells were the source of the cDNA or gDNA that made up the material.

V lost 4 bases and J 8 bases, leaving 11 bases between the germline ends. CDR1 is LGHDT and CDR2 is YNNKEL in the germline V gene (reference sequence). The CDR3 spans 12 residues. Per the authors' pipeline: The authors estimated nucleated cell counts from reference gene primer amplification. Sequenced by immunoSEQ multiplex PCR; TCRdb stores in-frame clones only, minus some. That table gives V, J and clone size, and the DNA gave D and trimming. The profile shows about 210,000 clones, 75% to 85% of them singletons. V is TRBV3-1 (or the pseudogene TRBV3-2) and J is TRBJ1-1, with D perhaps TRBD1 (5 bases). Sequenced sample: peripheral blood. This sequence originates from a human donor in a cohort sampled during active COVID-19. CDR3 sequence reads: CASSPTTAEAFF. The CDR3 bases are TGTGCCAGCAGCCCAACGACAGCAGAAGCTTTCTTT.